This T cell receptor (beta chain) was sequenced for a study of CD8+ T cells in alopecia areata. Study background: Female C3H/HeJ mice aged 7-10 weeks received skin from approximately 6-12-month-old C3H/HeJ donors with spontaneous alopecia. Findings and caveats of the study: Clonality in lesional scalp, especially alopecia totalis/universalis, exceeded that of normal scalp. The study also sequences resident alphabeta T cells of normal skin in scalp samples.

This clone was seen only a few times. Its target is not known. Genes and germline come from the mouse. The read terminates 4 residues ahead of where the CDR3 ends, so the germline J gene completes it. Reverse transcribed after extraction, RNA yielded cDNA as the sequencing template. Clones were read by immunoSEQ multiplex PCR, and TCRdb kept only the in-frame ones, dropping some. The specimen has some 120,000 clones, none found just once. The V segment lost 2 bases and the J segment 4 bases; nucleotides outside the gene matches: 5. This CDR3 comprises 15 residues. From germline, CDR1 is FNHDT and CDR2 SITEND (reference sequence).

The sequenced material came from lesional skin. V gene TRBV19 combines with J gene TRBJ1-4, with TRBD1 matching over 7 bases. The clonotype comes from a C3H/HeJ mouse with alopecia areata. MHC haplotype here: H2-k. Partial CDR3 DNA: TGTGCCAGCAGTATGTGGGACAGAAACAACGAA. Its translation is CASSMWDRNNE. The CDR3 reads in full as CASSMWDRNNERLFF.